The TCR beta chain under discussion was sequenced for a study of human T cells and chemical hapten exposure. The germline V gene has CDR1 LGHNA and CDR2 YSLEER. The CDR3 is 15 residues long. V was pared by 6 bases and J by 6 bases, with 10 bases of the junction left unmatched. The time point denotes: patch test 1, 2 weeks after DPC sensitization. Noted treatment: therapeutic diphenylcyclopropenone sensitization with weekly scalp DPC. TCRdb reanalysed the RACE reads using MiXCR and keeps one entry per CDR3 protein. The top ten hold 8.4% of the sample, which has around 340,000 distinct CDR3 sequences, around 7% seen once. In this sample, this clonotype turned up a few times.

The V gene is TRBV4-3, the J gene TRBJ2-4; the match to TRBD1 covers 8 bases. Sequenced material: whole blood, taken in connection with sensitization to the hapten diphenylcyclopropenone (DPC). This sequence was found in a woman between 18 and 29 years old with alopecia areata. Some clones in this sample may be carry-over from other donors' samples. As DNA, the CDR3 is TGCGCCAGCAGTCAACAGGGGGATTACGGAAACATTCAGTACTTC. Its protein is CASSQQGDYGNIQYF.